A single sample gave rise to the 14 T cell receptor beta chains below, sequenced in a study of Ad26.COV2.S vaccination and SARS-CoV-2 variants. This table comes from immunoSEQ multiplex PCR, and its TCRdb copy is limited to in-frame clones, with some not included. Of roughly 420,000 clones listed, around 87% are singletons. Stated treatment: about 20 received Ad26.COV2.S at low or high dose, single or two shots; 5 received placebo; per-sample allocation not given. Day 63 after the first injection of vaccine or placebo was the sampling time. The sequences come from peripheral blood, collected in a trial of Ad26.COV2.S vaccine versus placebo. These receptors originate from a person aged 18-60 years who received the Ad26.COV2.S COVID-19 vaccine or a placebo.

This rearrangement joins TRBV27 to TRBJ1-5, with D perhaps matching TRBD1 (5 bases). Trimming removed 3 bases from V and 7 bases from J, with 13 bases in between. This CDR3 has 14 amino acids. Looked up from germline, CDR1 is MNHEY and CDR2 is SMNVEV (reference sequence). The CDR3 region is CASSLGGVGQPQHF. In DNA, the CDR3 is TGTGCCAGCAGTTTGGGGGGGGTTGGACAGCCCCAGCATTTT.

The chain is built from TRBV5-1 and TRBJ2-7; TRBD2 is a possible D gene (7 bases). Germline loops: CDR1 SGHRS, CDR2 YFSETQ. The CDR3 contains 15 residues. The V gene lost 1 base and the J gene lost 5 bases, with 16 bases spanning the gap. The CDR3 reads CASSLTAGEGHEQYF. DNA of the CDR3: TGCGCCAGCAGCTTGACGGCAGGGGAGGGACACGAGCAGTACTTC.

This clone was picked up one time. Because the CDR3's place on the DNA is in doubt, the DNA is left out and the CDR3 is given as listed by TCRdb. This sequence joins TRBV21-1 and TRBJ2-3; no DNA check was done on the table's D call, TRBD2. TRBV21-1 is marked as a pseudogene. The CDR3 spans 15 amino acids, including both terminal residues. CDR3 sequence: CASSKVGGGTDTQYF.

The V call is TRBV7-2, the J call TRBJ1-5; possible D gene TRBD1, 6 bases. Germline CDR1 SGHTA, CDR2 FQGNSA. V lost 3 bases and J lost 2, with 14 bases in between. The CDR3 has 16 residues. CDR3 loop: CASSFITGSGNQPQHF. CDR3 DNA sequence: TGTGCCAGCAGCTTCATCACAGGGAGCGGCAATCAGCCCCAGCATTTT.

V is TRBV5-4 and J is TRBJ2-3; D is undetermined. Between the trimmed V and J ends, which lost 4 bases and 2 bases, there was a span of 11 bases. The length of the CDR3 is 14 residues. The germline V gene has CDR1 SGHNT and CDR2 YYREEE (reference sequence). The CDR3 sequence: CASSVAPLTDTQYF. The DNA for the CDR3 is TGTGCCAGCAGCGTTGCTCCACTCACAGATACGCAGTATTTT.

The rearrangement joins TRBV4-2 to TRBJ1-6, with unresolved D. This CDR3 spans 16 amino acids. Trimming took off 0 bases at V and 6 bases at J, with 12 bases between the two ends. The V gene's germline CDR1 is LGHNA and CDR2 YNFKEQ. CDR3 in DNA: TGTGCCAGCAGCCAAGATCTGGACGGGCGTAATTCACCCCTCCACTTT. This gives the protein CASSQDLDGRNSPLHF.

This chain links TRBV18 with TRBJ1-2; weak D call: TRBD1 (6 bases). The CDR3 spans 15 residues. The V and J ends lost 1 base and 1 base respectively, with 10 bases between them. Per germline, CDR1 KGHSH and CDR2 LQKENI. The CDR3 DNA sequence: TGTGCCAGCTCACCACGGACAGAAAATAACTATGGCTACACCTTC. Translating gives CASSPRTENNYGYTF.

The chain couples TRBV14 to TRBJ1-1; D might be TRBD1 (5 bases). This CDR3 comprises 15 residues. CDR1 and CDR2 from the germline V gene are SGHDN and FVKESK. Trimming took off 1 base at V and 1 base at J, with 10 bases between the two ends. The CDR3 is CASSQGRRGNTEAFF. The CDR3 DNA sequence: TGTGCCAGCAGCCAAGGTAGGAGGGGGAACACTGAAGCTTTCTTT.

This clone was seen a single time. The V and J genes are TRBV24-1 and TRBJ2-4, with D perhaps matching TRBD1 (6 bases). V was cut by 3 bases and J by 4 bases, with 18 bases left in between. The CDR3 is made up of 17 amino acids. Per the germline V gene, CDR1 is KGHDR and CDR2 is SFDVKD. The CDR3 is CATSDGDMGVEKNIQYF. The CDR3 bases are TGTGCCACCAGTGATGGGGACATGGGGGTTGAGAAAAACATTCAGTACTTC.

The CDR3 sequence is CACQPDRGFGYTF. The CDR3 DNA is TGTGCCTGCCAACCTGACAGGGGGTTTGGCTACACCTTC. This chain links TRBV30 with TRBJ1-2; 9 bases map to TRBD1. V dropped 6 bases and J dropped 7; count of bases not matched to a gene: 9. CDR3 length: 13 amino acids. Per the germline V gene, CDR1 is GTSNPN and CDR2 is SVGIG (reference sequence).

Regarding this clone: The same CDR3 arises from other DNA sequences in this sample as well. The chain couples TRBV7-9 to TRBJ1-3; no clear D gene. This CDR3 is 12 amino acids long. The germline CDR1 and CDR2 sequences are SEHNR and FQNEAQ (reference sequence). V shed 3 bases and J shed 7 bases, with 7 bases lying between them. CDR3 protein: CASSFEGNTIYF. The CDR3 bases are TGTGCCAGCAGCTTCGAAGGGAACACCATATATTTT.

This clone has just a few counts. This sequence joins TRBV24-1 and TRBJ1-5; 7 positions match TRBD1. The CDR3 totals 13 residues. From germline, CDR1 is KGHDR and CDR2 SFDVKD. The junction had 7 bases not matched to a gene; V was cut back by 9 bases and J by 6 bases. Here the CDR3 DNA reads TGTGCCACCGGAGGGGCAGGGGGTCAGCCCCAGCATTTT. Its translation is CATGGAGGQPQHF.

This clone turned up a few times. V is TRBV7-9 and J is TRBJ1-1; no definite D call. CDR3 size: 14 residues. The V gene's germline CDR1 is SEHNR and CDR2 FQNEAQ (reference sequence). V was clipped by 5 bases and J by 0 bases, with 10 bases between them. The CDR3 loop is CASSPWLMNTEAFF. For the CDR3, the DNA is TGTGCCAGCAGCCCTTGGCTTATGAACACTGAAGCTTTCTTT.

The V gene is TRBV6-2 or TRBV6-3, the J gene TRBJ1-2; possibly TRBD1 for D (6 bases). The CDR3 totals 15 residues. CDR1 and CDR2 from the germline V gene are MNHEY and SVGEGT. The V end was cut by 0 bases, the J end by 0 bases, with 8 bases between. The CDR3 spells CASSYSGAANYGYTF. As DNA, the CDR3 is TGTGCCAGCAGTTACTCGGGGGCTGCTAACTATGGCTACACCTTC.